This T cell receptor (beta chain) was recorded in a study of blood T cell repertoires in COVID-19. In the study overall: Sites in the United States, Italy and Spain provided acute and convalescent COVID-19 samples. Sources were T cells, B-cell-depleted T cells, or PBMCs; the material itself was cDNA or gDNA.

As handled by the study authors: Estimated nucleated cell counts came from reference gene primer amplification. Measured with immunoSEQ multiplex PCR; TCRdb has only the in-frame clones, and not every one. V and J calls and clone size come straight from that table; D and trimming were deduced from the DNA. The sample lists about 170,000 clones, around four fifths occurring once. CDR1 is MGHRA, CDR2 YSYEKL, per germline. The CDR3 spans 16 residues. The V and J ends lost 0 bases and 4 bases respectively, with 14 bases between them. The chain uses TRBV4-1 and TRBJ2-3; TRBD2 might be the D (6 bases). The sequenced sample consisted of peripheral blood. The sequence came from a woman of 80 years or more with acute or convalescent COVID-19. CDR3 amino acids: CASSQEVASVADTQYF. Written as DNA, the CDR3 is TGCGCCAGCAGCCAAGAGGTGGCTAGCGTTGCAGATACGCAGTATTTT.